The clone carrying this T cell receptor beta chain was counted between two and nine times. Its antigen remains unknown. The sample belongs to a study of cytomegalovirus exposure and HLA in healthy donors. Vbeta (60) and Jbeta (13) primers were used in the PCR. The method was immunoSEQ multiplex PCR; TCRdb's version includes in-frame clones alone and lacks a portion of them. The repertoire holds about 190,000 clones, with over 70% as singletons. Study conclusions and caveats: Compared with the approximately 680-donor mean, an Asian-associated ancestry cluster reportedly had fewer N-insertions, according to a later analysis. Sequencing likely produced, as an artifact, a cluster of highly shared sequence variants. TCR beta chain V- and J-gene trimming was linked, in a later analysis, to a missense variant in DCLRE1C.

This CDR3 is built from 15 residues. The germline V gene has CDR1 LNHDA and CDR2 SQIVND (reference sequence). V was cut by 3 bases and J by 4 bases, with 13 bases left in between. This receptor was obtained from a man aged 35 to 55 in good health and CMV-seropositive. This sequence joins TRBV19 and TRBJ2-1, with D hard to call. The sequencing input was PBMCs. DNA for the CDR3: TGTGCCAGTAGTATGACTGGAACGCTTTACAATGAGCAGTTCTTC. Protein sequence: CASSMTGTLYNEQFF.